Below are 6 T cell receptor beta chains sequenced from a single sample in a study of shared clonotypes between healthy human individuals. Only in-frame clones appear in the TCRdb table, and some are missing; sequencing was by immunoSEQ multiplex PCR. The table has more than 150,000 clones, 90% to 95% seen once. Source material: naive CD4+ T cells sorted from blood. Regarding subset: CD45RA+ positively selected. Receptors were obtained from a woman in her twenties or thirties in good health.

The rearrangement links TRBV10-3 to TRBJ2-7, with 11 positions matching TRBD2. This CDR3 region has 16 residues. Germline CDR1 reads ENHRY; CDR2 reads SYGVKD. V shed 6 bases, J shed 7 bases, and the junction held 14 bases outside the gene matches. The CDR3 region is CAISDTLAGGLSEQYF. As DNA, the CDR3 is TGTGCCATCAGCGATACCCTAGCGGGAGGCCTGAGTGAGCAGTACTTC.

V and J are TRBV10-3 and TRBJ2-3; TRBD2 aligns across 9 bases. CDR1 is ENHRY, CDR2 SYGVKD, per germline. V lost 3 bases and J lost 3; bases outside the gene matches: 13. CDR3 length: 18 amino acids. In nucleotides, the CDR3 is TGTGCCATCAGTGAATTGCGGGAGGGTGGTTTCGGGACAGATACGCAGTATTTT. Amino acid sequence: CAISELREGGFGTDTQYF.

The chain has TRBV27 and TRBJ2-7; TRBD1 agrees at 9 bases. V lost 6 bases and J lost 2; bases outside the gene matches: 8. CDR3 length: 15 residues. Germline V lookup: CDR1 MNHEY, CDR2 SMNVEV (reference sequence). CDR3 sequence reads: CASSPGQGKAYEQYF. The CDR3, as DNA: TGTGCCAGCAGCCCGGGACAGGGAAAAGCCTACGAGCAGTACTTC.

The J gene is TRBJ2-5, the V gene TRBV19; tentative D call: TRBD1 (6 bases). CDR1 is LNHDA, CDR2 SQIVND, per germline (reference sequence). Deletions cut 5 bases from V and 4 bases from J, with 17 bases between. CDR3 length: 15 residues. The CDR3 DNA sequence: TGTGCCAGTAGTGGCCTGGACAGTCCGGGAGAGACCCAGTACTTC. Translation gives CASSGLDSPGETQYF.

The chain carries TRBV29-1 and TRBJ2-7; D unresolved. CDR3 length equals 10 residues. Trimming left V 6 bases short and J 2 bases short, with 5 bases between. Germline values: CDR1 SQVTM, CDR2 ANQGSEA. CDR3 nucleotide sequence: TGCAGCGTCGCTACCTACGAGCAGTACTTC. Translated: CSVATYEQYF.

This chain links TRBV6-1 with TRBJ1-1; D is perhaps TRBD1 (6 bases). Trimming left V 1 base short and J 6 bases short, with 12 bases between. CDR1 is MNHNS, CDR2 SASEGT, per germline. This CDR3 contains 14 residues. The CDR3, as DNA: TGTGCCAGCAGTGAAGGGACAGCTTGGTCTGAAGCTTTCTTT. Amino acid sequence: CASSEGTAWSEAFF.